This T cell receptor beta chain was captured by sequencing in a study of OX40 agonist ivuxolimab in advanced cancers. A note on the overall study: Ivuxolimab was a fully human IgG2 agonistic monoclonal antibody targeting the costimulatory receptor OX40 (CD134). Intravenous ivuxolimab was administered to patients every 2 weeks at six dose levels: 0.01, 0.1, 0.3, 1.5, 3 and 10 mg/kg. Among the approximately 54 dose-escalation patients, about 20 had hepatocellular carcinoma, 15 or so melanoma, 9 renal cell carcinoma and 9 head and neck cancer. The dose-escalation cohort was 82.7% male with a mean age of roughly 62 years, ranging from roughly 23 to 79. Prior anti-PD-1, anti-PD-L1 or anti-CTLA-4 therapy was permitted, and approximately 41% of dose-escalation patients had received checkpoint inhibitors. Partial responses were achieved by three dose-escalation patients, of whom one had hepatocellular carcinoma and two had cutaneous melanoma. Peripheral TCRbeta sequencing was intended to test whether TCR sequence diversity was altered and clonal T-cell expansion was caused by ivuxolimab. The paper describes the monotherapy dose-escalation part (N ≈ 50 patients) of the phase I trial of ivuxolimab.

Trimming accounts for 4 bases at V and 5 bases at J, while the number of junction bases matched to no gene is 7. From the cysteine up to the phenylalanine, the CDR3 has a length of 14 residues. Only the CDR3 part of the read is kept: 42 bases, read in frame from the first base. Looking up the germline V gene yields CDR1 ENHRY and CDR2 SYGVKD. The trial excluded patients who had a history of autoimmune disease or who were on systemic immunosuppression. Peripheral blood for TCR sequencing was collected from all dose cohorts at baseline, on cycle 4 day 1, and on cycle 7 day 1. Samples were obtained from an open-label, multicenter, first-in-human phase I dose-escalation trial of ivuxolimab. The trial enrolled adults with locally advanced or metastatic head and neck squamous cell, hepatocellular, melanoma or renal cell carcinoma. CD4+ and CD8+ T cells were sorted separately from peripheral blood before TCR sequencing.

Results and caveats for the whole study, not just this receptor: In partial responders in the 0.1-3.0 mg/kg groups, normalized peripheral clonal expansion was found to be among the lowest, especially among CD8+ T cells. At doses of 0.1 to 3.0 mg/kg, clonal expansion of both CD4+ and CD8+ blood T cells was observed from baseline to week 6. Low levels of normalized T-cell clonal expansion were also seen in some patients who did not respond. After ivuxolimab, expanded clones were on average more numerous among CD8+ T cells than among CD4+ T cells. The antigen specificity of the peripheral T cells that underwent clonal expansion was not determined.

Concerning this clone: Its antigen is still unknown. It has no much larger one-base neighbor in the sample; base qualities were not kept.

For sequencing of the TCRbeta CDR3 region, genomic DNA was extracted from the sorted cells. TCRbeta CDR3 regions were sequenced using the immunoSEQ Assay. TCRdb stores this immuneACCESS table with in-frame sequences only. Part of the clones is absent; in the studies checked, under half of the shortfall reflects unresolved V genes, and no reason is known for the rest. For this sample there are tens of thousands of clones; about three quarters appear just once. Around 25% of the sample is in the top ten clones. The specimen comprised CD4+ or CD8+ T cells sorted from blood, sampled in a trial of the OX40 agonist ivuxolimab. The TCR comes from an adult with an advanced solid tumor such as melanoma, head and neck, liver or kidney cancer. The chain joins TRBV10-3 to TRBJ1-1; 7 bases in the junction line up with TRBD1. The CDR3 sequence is CAISGQGRETEAFF. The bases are TGTGCCATCAGTGGACAGGGACGGGAAACTGAAGCTTTCTTT.